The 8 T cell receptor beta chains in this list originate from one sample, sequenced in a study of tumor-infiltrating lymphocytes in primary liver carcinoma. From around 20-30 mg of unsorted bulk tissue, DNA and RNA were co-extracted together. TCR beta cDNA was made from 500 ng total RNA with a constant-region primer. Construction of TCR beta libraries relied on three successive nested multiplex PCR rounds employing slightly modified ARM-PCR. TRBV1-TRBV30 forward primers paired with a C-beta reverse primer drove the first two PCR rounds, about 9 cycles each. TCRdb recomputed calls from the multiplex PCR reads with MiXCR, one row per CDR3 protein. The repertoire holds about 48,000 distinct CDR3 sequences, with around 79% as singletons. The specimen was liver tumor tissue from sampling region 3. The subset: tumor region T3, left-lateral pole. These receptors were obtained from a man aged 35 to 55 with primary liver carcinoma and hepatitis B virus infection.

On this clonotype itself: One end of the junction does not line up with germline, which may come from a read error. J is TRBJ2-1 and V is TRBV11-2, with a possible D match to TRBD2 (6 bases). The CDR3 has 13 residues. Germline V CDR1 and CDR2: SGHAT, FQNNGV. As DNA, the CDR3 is TGTGTCAGCATCTTGGGCGGAGGGGATGAGCAGTTCTTC. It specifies CVSILGGGDEQFF.

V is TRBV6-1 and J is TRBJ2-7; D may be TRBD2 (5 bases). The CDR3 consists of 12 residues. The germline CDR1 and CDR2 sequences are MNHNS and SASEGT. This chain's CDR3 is CVSMYSGYEQYF. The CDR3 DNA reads TGTGTTAGCATGTATTCGGGGTACGAGCAGTACTTC.

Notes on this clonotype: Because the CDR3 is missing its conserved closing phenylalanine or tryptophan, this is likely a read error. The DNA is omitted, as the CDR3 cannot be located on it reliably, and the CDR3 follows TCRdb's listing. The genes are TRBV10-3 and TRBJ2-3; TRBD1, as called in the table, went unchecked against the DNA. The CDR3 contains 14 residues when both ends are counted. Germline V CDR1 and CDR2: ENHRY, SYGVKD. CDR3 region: CAISLGRGPDTHYL.

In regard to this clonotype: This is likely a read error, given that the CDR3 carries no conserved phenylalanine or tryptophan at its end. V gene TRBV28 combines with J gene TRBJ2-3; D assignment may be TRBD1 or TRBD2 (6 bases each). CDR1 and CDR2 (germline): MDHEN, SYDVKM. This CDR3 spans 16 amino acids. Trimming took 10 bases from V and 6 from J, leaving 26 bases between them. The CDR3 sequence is CANPPSSGAFEDTQYL. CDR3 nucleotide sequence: TGTGCCAACCCTCCTTCATCGGGGGCCTTCGAGGATACGCAGTATTTA.

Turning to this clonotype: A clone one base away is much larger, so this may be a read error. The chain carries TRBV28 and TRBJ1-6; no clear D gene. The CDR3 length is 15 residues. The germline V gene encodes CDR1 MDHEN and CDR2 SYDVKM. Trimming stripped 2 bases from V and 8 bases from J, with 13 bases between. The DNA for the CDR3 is TGTGCCAGCAGTTTAGGATTCTCGGGAGATTCACCCCTCCACTTT. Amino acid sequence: CASSLGFSGDSPLHF.

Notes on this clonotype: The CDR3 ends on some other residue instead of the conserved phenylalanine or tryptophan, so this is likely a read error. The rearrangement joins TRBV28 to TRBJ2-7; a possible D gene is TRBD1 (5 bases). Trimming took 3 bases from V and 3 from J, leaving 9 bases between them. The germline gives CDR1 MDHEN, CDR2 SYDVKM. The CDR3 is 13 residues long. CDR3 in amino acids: CASSFAGNYEQYS. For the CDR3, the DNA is TGTGCCAGCAGTTTTGCAGGGAACTACGAGCAGTACTCC.

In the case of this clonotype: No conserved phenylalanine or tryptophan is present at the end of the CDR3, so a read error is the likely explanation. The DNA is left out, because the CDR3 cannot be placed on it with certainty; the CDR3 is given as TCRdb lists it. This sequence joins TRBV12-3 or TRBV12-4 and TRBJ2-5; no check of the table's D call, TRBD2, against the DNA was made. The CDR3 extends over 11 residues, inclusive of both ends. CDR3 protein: CASSSGTRAFY.

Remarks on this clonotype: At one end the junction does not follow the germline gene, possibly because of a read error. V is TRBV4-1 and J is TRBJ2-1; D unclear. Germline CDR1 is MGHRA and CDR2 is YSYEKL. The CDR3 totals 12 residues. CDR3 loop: CASSLYDNELFF. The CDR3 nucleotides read TGCGCCAGCAGCCTATATGACAATGAGCTGTTCTTC.